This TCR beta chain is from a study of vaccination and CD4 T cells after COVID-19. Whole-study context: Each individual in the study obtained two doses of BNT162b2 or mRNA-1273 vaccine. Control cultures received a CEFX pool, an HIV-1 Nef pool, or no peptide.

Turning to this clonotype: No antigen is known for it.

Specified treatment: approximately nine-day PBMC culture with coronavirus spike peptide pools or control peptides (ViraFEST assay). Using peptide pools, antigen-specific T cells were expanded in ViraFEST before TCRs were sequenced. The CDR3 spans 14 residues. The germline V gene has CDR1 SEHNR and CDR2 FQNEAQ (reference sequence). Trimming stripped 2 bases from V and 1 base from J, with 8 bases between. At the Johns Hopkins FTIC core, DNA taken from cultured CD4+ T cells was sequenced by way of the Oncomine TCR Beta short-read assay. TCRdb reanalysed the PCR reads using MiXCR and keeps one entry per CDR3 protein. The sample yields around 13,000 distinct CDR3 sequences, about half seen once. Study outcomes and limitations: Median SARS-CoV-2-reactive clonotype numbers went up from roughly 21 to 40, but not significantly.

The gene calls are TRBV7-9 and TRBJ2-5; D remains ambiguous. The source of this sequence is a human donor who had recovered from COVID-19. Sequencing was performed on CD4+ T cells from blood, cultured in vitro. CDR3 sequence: CASSLPRPQETQYF. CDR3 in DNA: TGTGCCAGCAGCTTACCCAGACCCCAAGAGACCCAGTACTTC.